The 19 T cell receptor beta chains in this list originate from one sample, sequenced in a study of blood T cell repertoires in COVID-19. Only in-frame clones appear in the TCRdb table, and some are missing; sequencing was by immunoSEQ multiplex PCR. The sample consists of 150,000 to 200,000 clones, approximately 87% of them appearing once. The sequenced material came from peripheral blood. Receptors originate from an older person with COVID-19, enrolled during active disease.

The gene calls are TRBV15 and TRBJ1-1, with D uncertain. Trimming left V 5 bases short and J 2 bases short, with 15 bases between. The CDR3 is 15 amino acids. Germline V lookup: CDR1 LNHNV, CDR2 YYDKDF (reference sequence). The CDR3 bases are TGTGCCACCAGCCCCGGGTTTAACCCAAACACTGAAGCTTTCTTT. Amino acids: CATSPGFNPNTEAFF. Complete variable domain (other parts from reference TRBV15 and TRBJ1-1): DAMVIQNPRYQVTQFGKPVTLSCSQTLNHNVMYWYQQKSSQAPKLLFHYYDKDFNNEADTPDNFQSRRPNTSFCFLDIRSPGLGDTAMYLCATSPGFNPNTEAFFGQGTRLTVV.

The V gene is TRBV29-1, the J gene TRBJ2-1; the D gene is possibly TRBD2 (6 bases). This CDR3 has 20 amino acids. The germline V gene has CDR1 SQVTM and CDR2 ANQGSEA. The ends were cut back, 7 bases at V and 2 bases at J, with 33 bases in the middle. Here the CDR3 DNA reads TGCAGCGCCATGAGGGACTCGGCGGGAAGTTTACTTAATGCCTACAATGAGCAGTTCTTC. It is translated as CSAMRDSAGSLLNAYNEQFF.

This clone appeared a single time. V is TRBV18 and J is TRBJ1-3; 7 nucleotides align to TRBD1. The CDR3 has 16 amino acids. J was trimmed by 0 bases and V by 8 bases; bases with no gene match: 10. Germline V gene lookup returns CDR1 KGHSH and CDR2 LQKENI. The CDR3 region has the DNA TGTGCCAGCACCACCAGGGGGTCCTCCTCTGGAAACACCATATATTTT. It translates to CASTTRGSSSGNTIYF.

The chain has TRBV6-5 and TRBJ1-1; D is perhaps TRBD1 (6 bases). The CDR3 is made up of 14 amino acids. Trimming shortened V by 4 bases and J by 5 bases, and 14 bases separated the two germline ends. The germline CDR1 and CDR2 sequences are MNHEY and SVGAGI. CDR3 in DNA: TGTGCCAGCAGTTGGGGGGGCAGGAATACTGAAGCTTTCTTT. Translating gives CASSWGGRNTEAFF.

V and J are TRBV14 and TRBJ1-2; TRBD1 aligns across 8 bases. In germline, CDR1 is SGHDN, CDR2 FVKESK. V was clipped by 5 bases and J by 4 bases; unmatched bases: 9. The CDR3 is 15 amino acids. CDR3 coding DNA: TGTGCCAGCAGCGCACGGACAGGGTGGGGCTATGGCTACACCTTC. Amino acid sequence: CASSARTGWGYGYTF.

CDR3 sequence: CASSTRDRYTEAFF. In DNA form, the CDR3 reads TGTGCCAGCAGCACACGGGACAGATACACTGAAGCTTTCTTT. The J gene is TRBJ1-1, the V gene TRBV7-2; 7 bases are shared with TRBD1. The CDR3 contains 14 residues. From germline, CDR1 is SGHTA and CDR2 FQGNSA. J was trimmed by 3 bases and V by 5 bases; bases with no gene match: 6.

The chain carries TRBV19 and TRBJ1-5; 7 bases line up with TRBD1. The CDR3 has 17 residues. CDR1 and CDR2 (germline): LNHDA, SQIVND (reference sequence). Losses at the gene ends were 3 bases for V and 0 bases for J; bases not matched to a gene: 8. The CDR3 is CASSMRRTGYSNQPQHF. For the CDR3, the DNA is TGTGCCAGTAGTATGAGAAGGACAGGATATAGCAATCAGCCCCAGCATTTT.

The rearrangement links TRBV4-3 to TRBJ2-7, with 7 nucleotides matching TRBD2. The CDR3 has 15 amino acids. The ends lost 4 bases at V and 4 bases at J; junction bases unmatched: 10. Per germline, CDR1 LGHNA and CDR2 YSLEER. The CDR3 DNA reads as TGCGCCAGCAGCCCACCGACTAGCATGGGATACGAGCAGTACTTC. It encodes CASSPPTSMGYEQYF.

This clone was seen only a few times. The rearrangement links TRBV2 to TRBJ1-5; weak D call: TRBD1 (6 bases). Germline CDR1 reads SNHLY; CDR2 reads FYNNEI. The CDR3 is made up of 18 amino acids. V lost 5 bases, J lost 0 bases, and 20 bases lay in between. Written as DNA, the CDR3 is TGTGCCAGCAGTCCAACCCCCGGGGGGGGCAATAGCAATCAGCCCCAGCATTTT. Amino acid sequence: CASSPTPGGGNSNQPQHF.

This sequence joins TRBV4-3 and TRBJ2-2; a possible D gene is TRBD1 (5 bases). V dropped 0 bases and J dropped 2 bases, with 13 bases sitting between them. The CDR3 is 17 amino acids. Germline values: CDR1 LGHNA, CDR2 YSLEER. CDR3: CASSQDHRQTNTGELFF. As DNA, the CDR3 is TGCGCCAGCAGCCAAGACCACCGACAGACAAACACCGGGGAGCTGTTTTTT.

The chain combines TRBV12-3 or TRBV12-4 with TRBJ1-1; D unresolved. The V end lost 6 bases, the J end lost 3 bases, and 11 bases lay between the germline ends. The CDR3 has 13 residues. In nucleotides, the CDR3 is TGTGCCAGCAGCCTGGCGGCCGACACTGAAGCTTTCTTT. This codes for CASSLAADTEAFF.

The chain employs TRBV7-9 and TRBJ2-5; TRBD2 matches at 7 bases. CDR1 and CDR2 from the germline V gene are SEHNR and FQNEAQ (reference sequence). Trimming cost V 8 bases and J 4 bases; bases outside gene matches: 10. This CDR3 comprises 14 residues. CDR3 sequence: CASDRAGAPETQYF. In DNA, the CDR3 is TGTGCCAGCGATCGGGCGGGAGCCCCAGAGACCCAGTACTTC.

The chain combines TRBV25-1 with TRBJ1-1; perhaps TRBD1 as D (6 bases). Trimming shortened V by 6 bases and J by 1 base, and 9 bases separated the two germline ends. The CDR3 length is 13 residues. CDR1 is MGHDK and CDR2 is SYGVNS in the germline V gene. CDR3 loop: CASRGTPNTEAFF. CDR3 in DNA: TGTGCCAGCAGAGGGACACCGAACACTGAAGCTTTCTTT.

DNA for the CDR3: TGTGCCAGTAGTAGCGGGACAGGGGGAGAGACCCAGTACTTC. Translation gives CASSSGTGGETQYF. The chain is built from TRBV19 and TRBJ2-5; 11 nucleotides agree with TRBD1. The CDR3 runs to 14 residues. Trimming cost V 4 bases and J 4 bases; bases outside gene matches: 2. Germline loops: CDR1 LNHDA, CDR2 SQIVND (reference sequence).

The J gene is TRBJ2-7, the V gene TRBV6-5; the D gene is possibly TRBD2 (6 bases). Trimming took off 8 bases at V and 4 bases at J, with 15 bases between the two ends. CDR3 length: 13 residues. The germline V gene encodes CDR1 MNHEY and CDR2 SVGAGI. CDR3 in amino acids: CASQLGRRYEQYF. In DNA form, the CDR3 reads TGTGCCAGCCAACTAGGGAGGAGATACGAGCAGTACTTC.

The chain has TRBV5-1 and TRBJ2-1; D may be TRBD1 (6 bases). The length of the CDR3 is 16 residues. V was shortened by 4 bases and J by 3 bases, with 17 bases between the two germline ends. CDR1 SGHRS and CDR2 YFSETQ come from the germline V gene. The CDR3 bases are TGCGCCAGCAGCCCCCGAACAGGGTTCGGCTACAATGAGCAGTTCTTC. Translation: CASSPRTGFGYNEQFF.

Only a few counts were recorded for this clone. This rearrangement joins TRBV2 to TRBJ1-5; no firm D call. Germline V lookup: CDR1 SNHLY, CDR2 FYNNEI. The CDR3 is 16 residues long. V lost 5 bases to trimming and J lost 2 bases, with 16 bases between them. DNA of the CDR3: TGTGCCAGCAGTTATCCGACGGGGAAGGGCAATCAGCCCCAGCATTTT. Its protein product is CASSYPTGKGNQPQHF.

The chain employs TRBV19 and TRBJ1-2, with a possible D match to TRBD1 (6 bases). In germline, CDR1 is LNHDA, CDR2 SQIVND (reference sequence). V lost 5 bases, J lost 5 bases, and 12 bases lay in between. There are 13 residues in the CDR3. Here the CDR3 reads CASSLAGEYGYTF. The CDR3 nucleotides are TGTGCCAGTAGTCTGGCAGGGGAATATGGCTACACCTTC.

The V gene is TRBV5-1, the J gene TRBJ2-7, with D possibly TRBD1 on 6 matching bases. Germline V gene data show CDR1 as SGHRS and CDR2 as YFSETQ. With 3 bases removed from V and 6 bases from J, the gap between germline ends came to 16 bases. The CDR3 spans 14 residues. Written as DNA, the CDR3 is TGCGCCAGCAGCTGGGGGCAAGAGGCCGGCGAGCAGTACTTC. It yields the protein CASSWGQEAGEQYF.